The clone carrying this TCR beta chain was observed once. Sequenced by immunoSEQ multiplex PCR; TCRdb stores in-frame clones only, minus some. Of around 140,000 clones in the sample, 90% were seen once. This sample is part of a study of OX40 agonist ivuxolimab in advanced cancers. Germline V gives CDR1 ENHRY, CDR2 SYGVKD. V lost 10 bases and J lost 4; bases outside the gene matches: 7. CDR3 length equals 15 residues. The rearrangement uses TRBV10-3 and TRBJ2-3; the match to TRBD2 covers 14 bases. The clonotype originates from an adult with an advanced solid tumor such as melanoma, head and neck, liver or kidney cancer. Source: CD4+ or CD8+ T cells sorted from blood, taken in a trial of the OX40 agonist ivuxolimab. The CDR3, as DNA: TGTGCCAATTCCGGGACTAGCGGGAGTGCAGATACGCAGTATTTT. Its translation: CANSGTSGSADTQYF.